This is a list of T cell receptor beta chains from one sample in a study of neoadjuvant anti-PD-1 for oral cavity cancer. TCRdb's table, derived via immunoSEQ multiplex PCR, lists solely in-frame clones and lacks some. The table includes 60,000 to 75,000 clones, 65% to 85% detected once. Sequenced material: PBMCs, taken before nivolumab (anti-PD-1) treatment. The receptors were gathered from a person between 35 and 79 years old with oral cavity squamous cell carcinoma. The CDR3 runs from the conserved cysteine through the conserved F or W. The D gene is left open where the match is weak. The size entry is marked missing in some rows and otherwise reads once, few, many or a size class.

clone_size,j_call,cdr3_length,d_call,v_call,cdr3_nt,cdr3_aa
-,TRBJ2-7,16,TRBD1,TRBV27,TGTGCCAGCAGTCCCAATCGCGGGACAGGGTTAACCGAGCAGTACTTC,CASSPNRGTGLTEQYF
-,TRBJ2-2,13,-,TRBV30,TGTGCCTGGAGTGGACAGAGCACCGGGGAGCTGTTTTTT,CAWSGQSTGELFF
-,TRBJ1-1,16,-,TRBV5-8,TGTGCCAGCAGGTTCTTCGATATTGCAGGTTACACTGAAGCTTTCTTT,CASRFFDIAGYTEAFF
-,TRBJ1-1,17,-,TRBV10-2,TGCGCCAGCAGTGAGTCATTAGGGGGAACGAAGAACACTGAAGCTTTCTTT,CASSESLGGTKNTEAFF
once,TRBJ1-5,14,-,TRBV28,TGTGCCAGCAGTACCGCATCTAGCAATCAGCCCCAGCATTTT,CASSTASSNQPQHF
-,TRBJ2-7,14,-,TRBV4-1,TGCGCCAGCAGCCAAGTTCACGGGGGCAACGAGCAGTACTTC,CASSQVHGGNEQYF
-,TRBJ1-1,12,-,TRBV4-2,TGTGCCAGCAGCCAAGAGGGCCCTGAAGCTTTCTTT,CASSQEGPEAFF
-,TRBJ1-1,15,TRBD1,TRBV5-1,TGCGCCAGCAGCCTATCCGGGACAGGGGCTATTGAAGCTTTCTTT,CASSLSGTGAIEAFF
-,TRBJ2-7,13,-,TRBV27,TGTGCCAGCAGCCTGACCTGGGGTTACGAGCAGTACTTC,CASSLTWGYEQYF
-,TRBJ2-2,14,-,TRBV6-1,TGTGCCAGCAGTGTACAGCGGAACACCGGGGAGCTGTTTTTT,CASSVQRNTGELFF
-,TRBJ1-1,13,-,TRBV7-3,TGTGCCAGCAGCTTACAGGGGTTGACTGAAGCTTTCTTT,CASSLQGLTEAFF
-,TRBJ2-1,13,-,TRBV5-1,TGCGCCAGCAGCGCCGGTAGGGGCCATGAGCAGTTCTTC,CASSAGRGHEQFF
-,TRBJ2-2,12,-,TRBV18,TGTGCCAGCTCATACAGCACCGGGGAGCTGTTTTTT,CASSYSTGELFF
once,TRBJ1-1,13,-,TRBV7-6,TGTGCCAGCAGCTATCGATCGAACACTGAAGCTTTCTTT,CASSYRSNTEAFF
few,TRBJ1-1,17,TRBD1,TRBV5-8,TGTGCCAGCAGCGAGAAAACAGGGGGCGCGGGGAACACTGAAGCTTTCTTT,CASSEKTGGAGNTEAFF
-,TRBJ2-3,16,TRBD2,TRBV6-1,TGTGCCAGCAGTGCTAGCGGGGGGGCCGAGACAGATACGCAGTATTTT,CASSASGGAETDTQYF
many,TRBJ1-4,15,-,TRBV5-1,TGCGCCAGCAGCTTGTACAGACCAACTAATGAAAAACTGTTTTTT,CASSLYRPTNEKLFF
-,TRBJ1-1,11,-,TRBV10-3,TGTGCCATCCGGAGTTGGACTGAAGCTTTCTTT,CAIRSWTEAFF
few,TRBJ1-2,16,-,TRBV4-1,TGCGCCAGCAGCCAAGCCCGACAGGCGGGCGGCTATGGCTACACCTTC,CASSQARQAGGYGYTF
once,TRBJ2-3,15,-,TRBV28,TGTGCCAGCAGAATACAGGGTCTCGGCGCAGATACGCAGTATTTT,CASRIQGLGADTQYF
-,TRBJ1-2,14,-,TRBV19,TGTGCCAGTACCCGCCGGGGAGGCCCATATGGCTACACCTTC,CASTRRGGPYGYTF
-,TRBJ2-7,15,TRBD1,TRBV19,TGTGCCAGTAGTATAGCAACCGGGACAGACTACGAGCAGTACTTC,CASSIATGTDYEQYF
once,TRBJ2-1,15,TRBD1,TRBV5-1,TGCGCCAGCAGCCCCGGGACAGGGGATACCAATGAGCAGTTCTTC,CASSPGTGDTNEQFF
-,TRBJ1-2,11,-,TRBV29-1,TGCAGCGGAGCAGTTAACTATGGCTACACCTTC,CSGAVNYGYTF
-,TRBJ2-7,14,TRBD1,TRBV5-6,TGTGCCAGCAGCTCAACAGGGGGGTCCTACGAGCAGTACTTC,CASSSTGGSYEQYF
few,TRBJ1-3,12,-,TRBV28,TGTGCCAGCAATGTGGCTGGAAACACCATATATTTT,CASNVAGNTIYF
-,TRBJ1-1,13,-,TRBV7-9,TGTGCCAGCAGCTTAATGGGGCACACTGAAGCTTTCTTT,CASSLMGHTEAFF
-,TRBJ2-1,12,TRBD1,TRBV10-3,TGTGCCATCAGTGCAGGGGGCAATGAGCAGTTCTTC,CAISAGGNEQFF
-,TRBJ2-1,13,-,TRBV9,TGTGCCAGCAGCGTGGGGGGAGGCAATGAGCAGTTCTTC,CASSVGGGNEQFF
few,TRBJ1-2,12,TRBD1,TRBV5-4,TGTGCCAGCAGCTTCCGGACAGGGGGCTACACCTTC,CASSFRTGGYTF
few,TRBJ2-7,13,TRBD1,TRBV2,TGTGCCAGCAGCGCGGACAGGGGCTACGAGCAGTACTTC,CASSADRGYEQYF
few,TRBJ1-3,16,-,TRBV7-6,TGTGCCAGCAGCTTAGTGAGGCAGGGGACTGGAAACACCATATATTTT,CASSLVRQGTGNTIYF
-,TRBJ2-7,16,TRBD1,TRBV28,TGTGCCAGCAACCCTCGGATTCGACAGGGGGCCTACGAGCAGTACTTC,CASNPRIRQGAYEQYF
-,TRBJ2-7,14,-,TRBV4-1,TGCGCCAGCAGCCGCCGGCAGGGTTTCGACGAGCAGTACTTC,CASSRRQGFDEQYF
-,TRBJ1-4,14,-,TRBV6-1,TGTGCCAGCACTCAAGACAGGCCCGCTGAAAAACTGTTTTTT,CASTQDRPAEKLFF
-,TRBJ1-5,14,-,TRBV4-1,TGCGCCAGCAGCCAACTGGACACGGGTGAGCCCCAGCATTTT,CASSQLDTGEPQHF
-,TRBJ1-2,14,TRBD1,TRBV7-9,TGTGCCAGCAGCCTTGGTCAGGGGGCGCCTGGCTACACCTTC,CASSLGQGAPGYTF
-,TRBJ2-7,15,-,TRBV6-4,TGTGCCAGCAGTGACCCGGGCCCCTTTAAGGGCGAGCAGTACTTC,CASSDPGPFKGEQYF
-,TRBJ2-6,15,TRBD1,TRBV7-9,TGTGCCAGCAGCACGACAGGGAGTGGGGCCAACGTCCTGACTTTC,CASSTTGSGANVLTF